The text below deals with one TCR beta chain. There is no known antigen for this receptor. The input lacks base qualities; no much larger clone sits a single base away. V and J lose 3 bases and 2 bases, and a span of 13 bases separates them. CDR1 and CDR2, looked up from the germline V gene, are MNHNS and SASEGT. Reading from cysteine to phenylalanine, the CDR3 counts 15 amino acids. This entry keeps only the CDR3 DNA: 45 bases, framed from base 1. Each collaborating institution followed its own protocols to collect whole blood in K2EDTA tubes. For TCRbeta analysis, collaborator samples were shipped as frozen whole blood, as isolated PBMCs, or as DNA extracted from either sample type. These data belong to a study of blood T cell repertoires in COVID-19 (dated by TCRdb to the early 2020s). About the full investigation: Samples from collaborators originated in the United States, Italy and Spain and spanned both the acute and convalescent phases of COVID-19. The prospective study material was composed of cDNA or gDNA derived from T cells, B-cell-depleted T cells, or PBMCs. Subjects who had been exposed to COVID-19, were actively infected with it, or had recovered from it provided the deeply sampled blood TCRbeta repertoires that made up the dataset. The repertoires were made available in a free public database intended to serve as a resource for research on the immune response to SARS-CoV-2. The samples were drawn from the first 160 participants of the ongoing ImmuneRACE study and from under 1,500 subjects provided by 6 global collaborators. The sample metadata nearly always contained a de-identified subject ID, COVID-19 status, age in years and sex. HLA class I and class II types, where available, came from metadata supplied by the sample provider rather than from assay-based typing.

The immunoSEQ Assay, a bias-controlled multiplex PCR, was used to amplify TCRbeta CDR3 regions from genomic DNA. In the authors' own workflow: The number of nucleated cells in each sample was estimated from the amplification of reference gene primers within the assay. To quantify the absolute abundance of each unique TCRbeta CDR3 rearrangement, sequence reads were collapsed and filtered. For each sample, productive Simpson clonality was calculated by taking the square root of Simpson's diversity index across productive rearrangements. TCRdb holds this immuneACCESS table with in-frame rearrangements only. Some clones are missing; in checked studies, unresolved V genes explain under half, and the rest has no known cause. V, J and clone size reflect that table, while D and trimming were determined from the DNA. This sample holds over 200,000 clones; roughly 83% were observed only once. The leading ten clones occupy approximately 2.6% of the sample.

Study-wide findings and limitations: The quantity of clinical and demographic metadata differed by source and by participant and was supplied without curation.

The chain uses TRBV6-1 and TRBJ1-2, with no reliable assignment of the D segment. Material: peripheral blood. The source of this sequence is a woman aged 70-85 years with active or convalescent COVID-19. CDR3 reads: CASSESQAANYGYTF. The DNA is TGTGCCAGCAGTGAGTCTCAAGCGGCGAACTATGGCTACACCTTC.